The rows below give T cell receptor beta chains drawn from one sample of a study of T cell responses to AZD1222 COVID-19 vaccine. Sequenced by immunoSEQ multiplex PCR; TCRdb stores in-frame clones only, minus some. Here the sample spans approximately 120,000 clones, 65% to 90% being singletons. The starting material was peripheral blood, obtained 28 days after the second AZD1222 dose. The receptor set was obtained from an adult who received the AZD1222 COVID-19 vaccine. CDR3s include the opening cysteine and the closing phenylalanine or tryptophan. The D gene is left open where the match is weak. Where a row states a size, it is once, few, many or the class of an expanded clone; other rows omit it.

abundance: .
v_gene: TRBV6-6
d_gene: TRBD2
j_gene: TRBJ2-7
CDR3aa: CASSSRGVPYEQYF
CDR3nt: TGTGCCAGCAGTTCCCGGGGGGTCCCCTACGAGCAGTACTTC

abundance: few
v_gene: TRBV2
d_gene: .
j_gene: TRBJ2-7
CDR3aa: CASSPQLTYEQYF
CDR3nt: TGTGCCAGCAGTCCTCAGCTTACCTACGAGCAGTACTTC

abundance: once
v_gene: TRBV24-1
d_gene: TRBD1
j_gene: TRBJ1-6
CDR3aa: CATSDCPDRARDSPLHF
CDR3nt: TGTGCCACCAGTGATTGCCCGGACAGGGCGCGGGATTCACCCCTCCACTTT

abundance: .
v_gene: TRBV27
d_gene: .
j_gene: TRBJ2-3
CDR3aa: CASSPSTLVYTQYF
CDR3nt: TGTGCCAGCAGTCCCTCCACTTTAGTGTATACGCAGTATTTT

abundance: once
v_gene: TRBV6-5
d_gene: .
j_gene: TRBJ2-2
CDR3aa: CASSYSTNTGELFF
CDR3nt: TGTGCCAGCAGTTACTCGACGAACACCGGGGAGCTGTTTTTT

abundance: once
v_gene: TRBV19
d_gene: TRBD1
j_gene: TRBJ1-2
CDR3aa: CASINRGAYGYTF
CDR3nt: TGTGCCAGTATAAACAGGGGAGCTTATGGCTACACCTTC

abundance: .
v_gene: TRBV15
d_gene: TRBD1
j_gene: TRBJ1-4
CDR3aa: CATSRGRTGGNEKLFF
CDR3nt: TGTGCCACCAGCAGAGGCAGGACAGGGGGGAATGAAAAACTGTTTTTT

abundance: .
v_gene: TRBV7-6
d_gene: .
j_gene: TRBJ2-3
CDR3aa: CASTRRGDTQYF
CDR3nt: TGTGCCAGCACCCGTCGGGGGGATACGCAGTATTTT

abundance: .
v_gene: TRBV2
d_gene: TRBD1
j_gene: TRBJ1-2
CDR3aa: CASNQWGGQGVYGYTF
CDR3nt: TGTGCCAGCAATCAATGGGGAGGACAGGGGGTTTATGGCTACACCTTC

abundance: once
v_gene: TRBV6-6
d_gene: .
j_gene: TRBJ2-2
CDR3aa: CASRQAGTPNTGELFF
CDR3nt: TGTGCCAGCAGGCAAGCCGGGACACCCAACACCGGGGAGCTGTTTTTT

abundance: .
v_gene: TRBV28
d_gene: .
j_gene: TRBJ1-1
CDR3aa: CASRGTRDEAFF
CDR3nt: TGTGCCAGCAGGGGGACCCGAGATGAAGCTTTCTTT

abundance: .
v_gene: TRBV3-1/TRBV3-2
d_gene: .
j_gene: TRBJ1-2
CDR3aa: CASSQDWASNYGYTF
CDR3nt: TGTGCCAGCAGCCAAGATTGGGCCAGTAACTATGGCTACACCTTC

abundance: .
v_gene: TRBV2
d_gene: TRBD1
j_gene: TRBJ1-4
CDR3aa: CASSLYRGFNEKLFF
CDR3nt: TGTGCCAGCAGTCTCTACAGGGGATTTAATGAAAAACTGTTTTTT

abundance: .
v_gene: TRBV10-3
d_gene: .
j_gene: TRBJ1-5
CDR3aa: CAAQTGLNQPQHF
CDR3nt: TGTGCCGCCCAGACAGGTCTGAATCAGCCCCAGCATTTT

abundance: .
v_gene: TRBV14
d_gene: .
j_gene: TRBJ1-2
CDR3aa: CASSQDRRVGYTF
CDR3nt: TGTGCCAGCAGCCAAGATCGGAGGGTTGGCTACACCTTC

abundance: .
v_gene: TRBV6-6
d_gene: TRBD1
j_gene: TRBJ1-1
CDR3aa: CASMFSDRGFEAFF
CDR3nt: TGTGCCAGCATGTTTAGTGACAGGGGGTTTGAAGCTTTCTTT

abundance: .
v_gene: TRBV18
d_gene: .
j_gene: TRBJ2-7
CDR3aa: CASSPPNRVSDEQYF
CDR3nt: TGTGCCAGCTCACCGCCGAACAGGGTGTCCGACGAGCAGTACTTC

abundance: .
v_gene: TRBV5-1
d_gene: TRBD1
j_gene: TRBJ1-2
CDR3aa: CASRPGDRDMGTF
CDR3nt: TGCGCCAGTCGACCCGGCGACAGGGATATGGGCACCTTC

abundance: .
v_gene: TRBV5-4
d_gene: .
j_gene: TRBJ2-2
CDR3aa: CASSLGGRGPNTGELFF
CDR3nt: TGTGCCAGCAGCTTGGGGGGGCGGGGGCCCAACACCGGGGAGCTGTTTTTT

abundance: .
v_gene: TRBV4-3
d_gene: .
j_gene: TRBJ2-1
CDR3aa: CASSQVRDSNNEQFF
CDR3nt: TGCGCCAGCAGCCAAGTTCGGGACTCGAACAATGAGCAGTTCTTC

abundance: .
v_gene: TRBV15
d_gene: .
j_gene: TRBJ1-6
CDR3aa: CATSGSSYNSPLHF
CDR3nt: TGTGCCACGTCCGGAAGCTCCTATAATTCACCCCTCCACTTT

abundance: .
v_gene: TRBV7-8
d_gene: .
j_gene: TRBJ2-3
CDR3aa: CASSLATDTQYF
CDR3nt: TGTGCCAGCAGCTTAGCTACAGATACGCAGTATTTT

abundance: .
v_gene: TRBV29-1
d_gene: .
j_gene: TRBJ1-2
CDR3aa: CSVESVIGYGYTF
CDR3nt: TGCAGCGTAGAATCAGTTATTGGCTATGGCTACACCTTC

abundance: .
v_gene: TRBV7-9
d_gene: TRBD1
j_gene: TRBJ1-5
CDR3aa: CASSPSTGRNQPQHF
CDR3nt: TGTGCCAGCAGCCCTTCGACAGGGAGGAATCAGCCCCAGCATTTT

abundance: .
v_gene: TRBV28
d_gene: .
j_gene: TRBJ1-3
CDR3aa: CASSLATAWSGNTIYF
CDR3nt: TGTGCCAGCAGTTTAGCCACGGCATGGTCTGGAAACACCATATATTTT

abundance: .
v_gene: TRBV10-3
d_gene: .
j_gene: TRBJ2-4
CDR3aa: CAIKPEGIDIQYF
CDR3nt: TGTGCCATCAAACCTGAAGGGATAGACATTCAGTACTTC

abundance: .
v_gene: TRBV7-2
d_gene: .
j_gene: TRBJ1-2
CDR3aa: CASSFLQGDYGYTF
CDR3nt: TGTGCCAGCAGCTTTTTACAGGGAGACTATGGCTACACCTTC

abundance: .
v_gene: TRBV12-3/TRBV12-4
d_gene: .
j_gene: TRBJ2-7
CDR3aa: CASSVQPYEQYF
CDR3nt: TGTGCCAGCAGTGTACAGCCATACGAGCAGTACTTC

abundance: few
v_gene: TRBV16
d_gene: .
j_gene: TRBJ1-1
CDR3aa: CASSQSRNTEAFF
CDR3nt: TGTGCCAGCAGCCAATCGCGGAACACTGAAGCTTTCTTT

abundance: .
v_gene: TRBV6-5
d_gene: TRBD1
j_gene: TRBJ2-1
CDR3aa: CASSSNSGGYGFF
CDR3nt: TGTGCCAGCAGCTCGAATTCAGGGGGCTATGGGTTCTTC

abundance: once
v_gene: TRBV12-3/TRBV12-4
d_gene: .
j_gene: TRBJ1-4
CDR3aa: CASSLQGEKLFF
CDR3nt: TGTGCCAGCAGCCTTCAGGGGGAAAAACTGTTTTTT

abundance: .
v_gene: TRBV29-1
d_gene: TRBD2
j_gene: TRBJ2-7
CDR3aa: CSVEASGGTFSYEQYF
CDR3nt: TGCAGCGTTGAGGCTAGCGGGGGGACCTTTTCCTACGAGCAGTACTTC

abundance: .
v_gene: TRBV10-3
d_gene: .
j_gene: TRBJ1-4
CDR3aa: CAISSQQEINEKLFF
CDR3nt: TGTGCCATCAGTAGCCAACAGGAGATTAATGAAAAACTGTTTTTT

abundance: .
v_gene: TRBV28
d_gene: .
j_gene: TRBJ1-2
CDR3aa: CASGLLYGYTF
CDR3nt: TGTGCCAGCGGGTTACTCTATGGCTACACCTTC

abundance: .
v_gene: TRBV6-5
d_gene: .
j_gene: TRBJ2-1
CDR3aa: CASSYTRTYEQFF
CDR3nt: TGTGCCAGCAGTTATACGAGAACCTACGAGCAGTTCTTC

abundance: .
v_gene: TRBV28
d_gene: .
j_gene: TRBJ1-6
CDR3aa: CASSPTVGLYSPLHF
CDR3nt: TGTGCCAGCAGTCCTACGGTGGGCCTATATTCACCCCTCCACTTT

abundance: .
v_gene: TRBV12-3/TRBV12-4
d_gene: .
j_gene: TRBJ1-2
CDR3aa: CASSLAGTTGYTF
CDR3nt: TGTGCCAGCAGTTTAGCAGGGACGACAGGCTACACCTTC

abundance: .
v_gene: TRBV3-1/TRBV3-2
d_gene: .
j_gene: TRBJ2-7
CDR3aa: CASSQGWGVYEQYF
CDR3nt: TGTGCCAGCAGCCAAGGGTGGGGGGTCTACGAGCAGTACTTC

abundance: .
v_gene: TRBV10-2
d_gene: .
j_gene: TRBJ2-7
CDR3aa: CASRGADSYEQYF
CDR3nt: TGCGCCAGCCGTGGGGCCGACTCCTACGAGCAGTACTTC

abundance: .
v_gene: TRBV6-1
d_gene: TRBD1
j_gene: TRBJ2-2
CDR3aa: CASSSGQGRGELFF
CDR3nt: TGTGCCAGCAGTTCGGGACAGGGAAGAGGGGAGCTGTTTTTT

abundance: .
v_gene: TRBV3-1/TRBV3-2
d_gene: TRBD1
j_gene: TRBJ1-4
CDR3aa: CASSRDRGGEKLFF
CDR3nt: TGTGCCAGCAGTCGGGACAGGGGAGGTGAAAAACTGTTTTTT

abundance: .
v_gene: TRBV5-4
d_gene: .
j_gene: TRBJ1-2
CDR3aa: CASSLAARDNYGYTF
CDR3nt: TGTGCCAGCAGCTTGGCCGCTAGAGATAACTATGGCTACACCTTC

abundance: .
v_gene: TRBV6-5
d_gene: .
j_gene: TRBJ1-5
CDR3aa: CASSPINQPQHF
CDR3nt: TGTGCCAGCAGCCCCATCAATCAGCCCCAGCATTTT

abundance: once
v_gene: TRBV4-3
d_gene: .
j_gene: TRBJ1-5
CDR3aa: CASSQGGERGQPQHF
CDR3nt: TGCGCCAGCAGCCAAGGTGGGGAAAGGGGACAGCCCCAGCATTTT

abundance: .
v_gene: TRBV13
d_gene: TRBD2
j_gene: TRBJ2-3
CDR3aa: CASSWGTVAGRTDTQYF
CDR3nt: TGTGCCAGCAGCTGGGGCACCGTAGCGGGACGGACAGATACGCAGTATTTT

abundance: .
v_gene: TRBV6-2/TRBV6-3
d_gene: .
j_gene: TRBJ1-2
CDR3aa: CASSFDRPGYTF
CDR3nt: TGTGCCAGCAGTTTTGACAGGCCCGGCTACACCTTC

abundance: .
v_gene: TRBV3-1/TRBV3-2
d_gene: .
j_gene: TRBJ1-1
CDR3aa: CASSQGSGIEAFF
CDR3nt: TGTGCCAGCAGCCAAGGATCGGGCATTGAAGCTTTCTTT

abundance: .
v_gene: TRBV5-1
d_gene: .
j_gene: TRBJ2-7
CDR3aa: CASSLGLGILYEQYF
CDR3nt: TGCGCCAGCAGCTTGGGACTCGGGATCCTCTACGAGCAGTACTTC

abundance: .
v_gene: TRBV5-4
d_gene: .
j_gene: TRBJ1-1
CDR3aa: CASSFSGPNTEAFF
CDR3nt: TGTGCCAGCAGCTTCTCCGGCCCGAACACTGAAGCTTTCTTT

abundance: many
v_gene: TRBV3-1/TRBV3-2
d_gene: .
j_gene: TRBJ2-1
CDR3aa: CASSQDGGLEQFF
CDR3nt: TGTGCCAGCAGCCAAGATGGAGGGCTTGAGCAGTTCTTC

abundance: .
v_gene: TRBV28
d_gene: TRBD2
j_gene: TRBJ2-1
CDR3aa: CASSQTSGGPRRIYNEQFF
CDR3nt: TGTGCCAGCAGTCAGACTAGCGGGGGGCCCCGTAGGATTTACAATGAGCAGTTCTTC

abundance: .
v_gene: TRBV28
d_gene: .
j_gene: TRBJ2-7
CDR3aa: CASSLSGGKSYEQYF
CDR3nt: TGTGCCAGCAGTTTATCGGGGGGCAAATCCTACGAGCAGTACTTC

abundance: .
v_gene: TRBV19
d_gene: .
j_gene: TRBJ1-1
CDR3aa: CASSIDQRNTEAFF
CDR3nt: TGTGCCAGTAGTATAGACCAAAGGAACACTGAAGCTTTCTTT

abundance: .
v_gene: TRBV6-5
d_gene: .
j_gene: TRBJ1-6
CDR3aa: CASSFFPTAMNSPLHF
CDR3nt: TGTGCCAGCAGTTTTTTCCCGACAGCGATGAATTCACCCCTCCACTTT

abundance: .
v_gene: TRBV6-5
d_gene: TRBD2
j_gene: TRBJ2-1
CDR3aa: CASRLAGGLEQFF
CDR3nt: TGTGCCAGCAGACTAGCGGGGGGCTTAGAGCAGTTCTTC

abundance: .
v_gene: TRBV15
d_gene: .
j_gene: TRBJ1-3
CDR3aa: CATSRDPGAGNTIYF
CDR3nt: TGTGCCACCAGCAGAGACCCCGGAGCTGGAAACACCATATATTTT

abundance: .
v_gene: TRBV11-3
d_gene: TRBD1
j_gene: TRBJ2-1
CDR3aa: CASSLHGQGADEQFF
CDR3nt: TGTGCCAGCAGCCTTCACGGGCAGGGGGCGGATGAGCAGTTCTTC

abundance: .
v_gene: TRBV2
d_gene: TRBD2
j_gene: TRBJ2-5
CDR3aa: CASSEERGAGETQYF
CDR3nt: TGTGCCAGCAGTGAAGAGCGGGGGGCCGGGGAGACCCAGTACTTC

abundance: .
v_gene: TRBV27
d_gene: .
j_gene: TRBJ2-7
CDR3aa: CASRSYSGAYEQYF
CDR3nt: TGTGCCAGCAGATCTTACTCAGGGGCCTACGAGCAGTACTTC